This TCR beta chain was documented in a study of CD8 T cells in Susac syndrome. Regarding this clonotype: Its antigen is undetermined.

Germline CDR1 MNHEY, CDR2 SMNVEV (reference sequence). CDR3 size: 14 residues. J was trimmed by 3 bases and V by 6 bases; bases with no gene match: 8. Overall study findings and caveats: By the study's own acknowledgment, its TCR sequencing and HLA analysis included relatively few individuals.

Reverse transcription used about 0.5 to 1 ug RNA and random hexamers. TCRdb reprocessed the immunoSEQ multiplex PCR reads with MiXCR, giving one entry per CDR3 protein. Of fewer than 200,000 distinct CDR3 sequences listed, roughly 91% are singletons. Sequencing was carried out using CD4+ T cells from PBMCs. The clonotype was recovered from a human donor with Susac syndrome. This sequence joins TRBV27 and TRBJ2-7, with 7 nucleotides matching TRBD1. The DNA of the CDR3 is TGTGCCAGCAGAACAGGGGTTTCGGGCTACGAGCAGTACTTC. Translating gives CASRTGVSGYEQYF.